Here is one T cell receptor beta chain with its context. No antigen is known for it. This sample is drawn from a study of T cells after yellow fever vaccination. Study information: Fractions of limited cellularity were prepared by means of SMART-Seq v4 Ultra Low Input. Points from the study as a whole: The bulk population could contribute abundant contaminating clonotypes to FACS-sorted repertoires. Most primary-vaccination clones reappeared after the booster (about 97% CD4, 75% to 90% CD8).

Synthesis of TCR cDNA relied on 5'RACE template switching, which attached a universal primer site and UMIs. MiXCR, applied by TCRdb to the 5' RACE reads, yields one record per CDR3 protein. The data hold 500,000 to 550,000 distinct CDR3 sequences, with less than 25% observed a single time. Trimming stripped 3 bases from V and 2 bases from J, with 13 bases between. CDR3 size: 15 residues. CDR1 and CDR2 from the germline V gene are LGHDT and YNNKEL (reference sequence). This rearrangement joins TRBV3-1 to TRBJ2-5, with unresolved D. The receptor comes from a man aged 18-30 years who received the YFV17D yellow fever vaccine. This specimen was PBMCs, taken about 21 days after the first yellow fever vaccination. The CDR3 is CASSHRMAPQETQYF. The CDR3 DNA follows: TGTGCCAGCAGCCATAGGATGGCACCACAAGAGACCCAGTACTTC.